The clone carrying this TCR beta chain was recorded once. A read error may be the cause here, since a much bigger clone is one base away. Germline V gene sequence: CDR1 SGHDN, CDR2 FVKESK. There are 14 residues in the CDR3. The record originates from a study of molecular identifiers for immune sequencing clone quantification. TCRdb itself ran the PCR reads through MiXCR, one entry per CDR3 protein. The sample carries about 640,000 distinct CDR3 sequences, around 20% recorded once. The gene calls are TRBV14 and TRBJ2-7; D may be TRBD2 (6 bases). The clonotype comes from a human donor in good health. Some libraries in this study had Jurkat cell RNA spiked in. Sequencing was performed on naive CD8+ T cells from blood, with Jurkat cell RNA spiked in. Subset given: FACS-sorted CD8+CD4-CCR7+CD45RA+ naive T cells. The CDR3 nucleotides read TGTGCCAGCAACCAAGGAGGGTTTCGGTACGAGCAGTACTTC. It is translated as CASNQGGFRYEQYF.